This T cell receptor (beta chain) was documented in a study of early T cells in non-severe SARS-CoV-2 infection. Overall study: Whole-blood bulk RNA, unsorted, was sequenced, and chains were unpaired.

The library protocol tagged individual cDNA molecules with unique molecular identifiers. Each CDR3 protein is one row after TCRdb ran MiXCR on the 5' RACE reads. Of approximately 27,000 distinct CDR3 sequences listed, approximately 5.3% are singletons. This clonotype was counted many times. J gave up 6 bases and V 4 bases, and 5 bases lay outside the gene matches. Germline V lookup: CDR1 SGHTA, CDR2 FQGNSA. The CDR3 consists of 15 residues. This chain connects TRBV7-2 to TRBJ2-3, with TRBD2 identical over 12 bases. The sample taken for sequencing was whole blood. The TCR originated in an adult who was a healthcare worker with PCR-confirmed SARS-CoV-2 infection or an uninfected control (not recorded which). CDR3 coding DNA: TGTGCCAGCAGCTCGACTAGCGGGAGTCTCGATACGCAGTATTTT. Translation: CASSSTSGSLDTQYF.